The 20 T cell receptor beta chains in this list originate from one sample, sequenced in a study of blood T cells in healthy people across ages. A second 7 to 11 cycle PCR used barcoded and J-beta primers. TCRdb analysed the 5' RACE reads with MiXCR anew, one entry per CDR3 protein. The table includes 1.5 million to 2 million distinct CDR3 sequences, 28% detected once. Sequencing input: blood. Receptor source: a woman in her thirties in good health.

The genes are TRBV3-1 and TRBJ1-6; D gene ambiguous. This CDR3 has 14 residues. V was trimmed by 5 bases and J by 4 bases, leaving 9 bases between them. Germline V CDR1 and CDR2: LGHDT, YNNKEL (reference sequence). CDR3 residues: CASSWTGYNSPLHF. DNA for the CDR3: TGTGCCAGCAGCTGGACGGGGTATAATTCACCCCTCCACTTT.

V is TRBV5-5 and J is TRBJ2-1; D not resolved. The CDR3 contains 13 residues. The germline V and J ends were trimmed by 3 bases and 9 bases, with 13 bases remaining between them. Per germline, CDR1 SGHKS and CDR2 YYEKEE (reference sequence). CDR3 nucleotides: TGTGCCAGCAGCTCTACCCCGCGCGGTGAGCAGTTCTTC. It is translated as CASSSTPRGEQFF.

The rearrangement links TRBV15 to TRBJ1-6; D remains unclear. The V gene's germline CDR1 is LNHNV and CDR2 YYDKDF (reference sequence). Trimming removed 1 base from V and 7 bases from J, with 5 bases in between. The CDR3 has 13 amino acids. CDR3 amino acids: CATSRVGNSPLHF. As DNA, the CDR3 is TGTGCCACCAGCAGAGTGGGAAATTCACCCCTCCACTTT.

This clonotype was picked up many times. V gene TRBV29-1 combines with J gene TRBJ2-5; TRBD1 is a possible D gene (6 bases). V lost 7 bases and J lost 4, with 16 bases in between. The CDR3 has 13 amino acids. Germline V gene lookup returns CDR1 SQVTM and CDR2 ANQGSEA. CDR3 residues: CSADPQGAETQYF. CDR3 in DNA: TGCAGCGCCGATCCACAGGGAGCAGAGACCCAGTACTTC.

The chain carries TRBV6-6 and TRBJ1-1; 7 bases line up with TRBD1. The trim removed 5 bases at V and 6 bases at J, leaving 9 bases unmatched. The CDR3 spans 14 residues. From germline, CDR1 is MNHNY and CDR2 SVGAGI (reference sequence). The CDR3 nucleotides are TGTGCCAGCAGTCGACAGGGCAGCAGGGCTGAAGCTTTCTTT. Its protein is CASSRQGSRAEAFF.

The chain carries TRBV5-1 and TRBJ2-5; TRBD1 matches 8 bases. Losses at the gene ends were 4 bases for V and 4 bases for J; bases not matched to a gene: 9. From germline, CDR1 is SGHRS and CDR2 YFSETQ. CDR3 length equals 15 residues. CDR3 in DNA: TGCGCCAGCAGCGATGACAGGGGATTACGAGAGACCCAGTACTTC. It specifies CASSDDRGLRETQYF.

This clonotype was counted a few times. The chain recombines TRBV7-9 with TRBJ2-1; D may be TRBD1 (6 bases). V shed 4 bases and J shed 10 bases, with 11 bases lying between them. The CDR3 runs 12 residues. Germline-derived CDR1 and CDR2 are SEHNR and FQNEAQ (reference sequence). CDR3: CASSSGQYEQFF. For the CDR3, the DNA is TGTGCCAGCAGCTCGGGACAATACGAGCAGTTCTTC.

This sequence joins TRBV6-6 and TRBJ2-2; maybe TRBD1 (6 bases). V lost 6 bases and J lost 2, with 10 bases in between. The CDR3 is 14 residues long. Germline V lookup: CDR1 MNHNY, CDR2 SVGAGI (reference sequence). CDR3 nucleotides: TGTGCCAGCAGCTCGACAGGAAACACCGGGGAGCTGTTTTTT. Translating it yields CASSSTGNTGELFF.

Only a few counts were recorded for this clonotype. The chain combines TRBV15 with TRBJ2-1, with TRBD2 identical over 7 bases. Germline V gene sequence: CDR1 LNHNV, CDR2 YYDKDF (reference sequence). The CDR3 extends over 15 amino acids. The trim removed 3 bases at V and 7 bases at J, leaving 9 bases unmatched. CDR3 sequence reads: CATSSRDYRSNEQFF. The CDR3 DNA reads as TGTGCCACCAGCAGCCGGGACTACCGATCGAATGAGCAGTTCTTC. Supplemented by reference TRBV15 and TRBJ2-1, the full variable domain reads DAMVIQNPRYQVTQFGKPVTLSCSQTLNHNVMYWYQQKSSQAPKLLFHYYDKDFNNEADTPDNFQSRRPNTSFCFLDIRSPGLGDTAMYLCATSSRDYRSNEQFFGPGTRLTVL.

This clonotype occurred a few times. This chain joins TRBV2 and TRBJ2-1; 7 nucleotides agree with TRBD1. The CDR3 totals 14 residues. With 6 bases clipped from V and 6 bases from J, the junction kept 8 bases outside the gene matches. CDR1 is SNHLY and CDR2 is FYNNEI in the germline V gene. CDR3 in DNA: TGTGCCAGCAGACCAAGACAGGGACGCAATGAGCAGTTCTTC. Its protein product is CASRPRQGRNEQFF.

This clonotype occurred many times. The chain is built from TRBV7-9 and TRBJ1-2; no firm D call. This CDR3 is 13 amino acids long. V was clipped by 5 bases and J by 6 bases, with 13 bases between them. CDR1 SEHNR and CDR2 FQNEAQ come from the germline V gene (reference sequence). CDR3 region: CASSPGQDHGYTF. The CDR3 nucleotides are TGTGCCAGCAGCCCCGGGCAGGACCATGGCTACACCTTC.

Many counts were recorded for this clonotype. The rearrangement uses TRBV28 and TRBJ2-1; TRBD2 matches at 11 bases. The germline V gene encodes CDR1 MDHEN and CDR2 SYDVKM. The ends lost 2 bases at V and 7 bases at J; junction bases unmatched: 7. The CDR3 is 16 amino acids. CDR3: CASSLASGRWGNEQFF. For the CDR3, the DNA is TGTGCCAGCAGTTTAGCTAGCGGGAGGTGGGGTAATGAGCAGTTCTTC. Filled out from reference TRBV28 and TRBJ2-1, the complete variable domain reads DVKVTQSSRYLVKRTGEKVFLECVQDMDHENMFWYRQDPGLGLRLIYFSYDVKMKEKGDIPEGYSVSREKKERFSLILESASTNQTSMYLCASSLASGRWGNEQFFGPGTRLTVL.

This chain links TRBV12-3 or TRBV12-4 with TRBJ2-5; D is perhaps TRBD1 (5 bases). The end of the DNA is better explained by TRBJ2-7, so the J call may be wrong. This CDR3 has 13 amino acids. The CDR3 here is CASSWGVTYEQYF. The CDR3 region has the DNA TGTGCCAGCAGTTGGGGCGTAACCTACGAGCAGTACTTC.

The chain couples TRBV7-9 to TRBJ1-2; D is unresolved. Germline CDR1 reads SEHNR; CDR2 reads FQNEAQ (reference sequence). V lost 3 bases and J 4 bases, leaving 12 bases between the germline ends. CDR3 length equals 14 residues. The CDR3 spells CASSLATEIYGYTF. The CDR3 nucleotides are TGTGCCAGCAGCTTGGCCACAGAGATCTATGGCTACACCTTC.

This chain links TRBV4-2 with TRBJ2-3, with 10 positions matching TRBD2. V lost 0 bases and J lost 4; bases outside the gene matches: 19. The CDR3 extends over 21 amino acids. The germline gives CDR1 LGHNA, CDR2 YNFKEQ. CDR3 nucleotide sequence: TGTGCCAGCAGCCAAGATCGATTAAGCGGGAGGGCCCTGCTTAACCCAGATACGCAGTATTTT. This encodes CASSQDRLSGRALLNPDTQYF.

V gene TRBV7-2 combines with J gene TRBJ2-7; no clear D. Germline CDR1 reads SGHTA; CDR2 reads FQGNSA. This CDR3 spans 15 amino acids. V lost 1 base and J lost 2, with 12 bases in between. CDR3 amino acids: CASSLESAVAYEQYF. DNA for the CDR3: TGTGCCAGCAGCTTAGAGTCGGCGGTAGCCTACGAGCAGTACTTC. Variable domain in full (rest from reference TRBV7-2 and TRBJ2-7): GAGVSQSPSNKVTEKGKDVELRCDPISGHTALYWYRQSLGQGLEFLIYFQGNSAPDKSGLPSDRFSAERTGGSVSTLTIQRTQQEDSAVYLCASSLESAVAYEQYFGPGTRLTVT.

This clonotype was seen only a few times. The chain couples TRBV12-3 or TRBV12-4 to TRBJ2-5, with a weak D call TRBD2 (5 bases). Deletions cut 5 bases from V and 11 bases from J, with 15 bases between. The CDR3 has 12 residues. The CDR3 region has the DNA TGTGCCAGCAGTCTCGACTACAATGAGCAGTACTTC. It codes for CASSLDYNEQYF.

The V and J genes are TRBV7-2 and TRBJ2-1, with 11 nucleotides matching TRBD1. Germline V gene data show CDR1 as SGHTA and CDR2 as FQGNSA. J lost 2 bases, V lost 4 bases, and 7 bases had no gene match. CDR3 size: 17 residues. DNA for the CDR3: TGTGCCAGCAGCTATCCCCGGGACAGGGGGACCTACAATGAGCAGTTCTTC. This gives the protein CASSYPRDRGTYNEQFF.

This clonotype was seen many times. The chain recombines TRBV5-1 with TRBJ1-2; D unresolved. The germline gives CDR1 SGHRS, CDR2 YFSETQ. CDR3 length: 14 residues. The V gene lost 2 bases and the J gene lost 2 bases, with 10 bases spanning the gap. The CDR3 DNA reads TGCGCCAGCAGCTTAACGACGGAAAACTATGGCTACACCTTC. Translated: CASSLTTENYGYTF.

Note on this clonotype: Its ends do not fully match the called genes, so a read error is possible. The chain joins TRBV5-1 to TRBJ2-1; D is unclear. The CDR3 has 12 amino acids. Germline V lookup: CDR1 SGHRS, CDR2 YFSETQ. DNA of the CDR3: TGCGTCAGCAGCTTGAGCTACAATGGGCAGTTCTTC. Amino acid sequence: CVSSLSYNGQFF.